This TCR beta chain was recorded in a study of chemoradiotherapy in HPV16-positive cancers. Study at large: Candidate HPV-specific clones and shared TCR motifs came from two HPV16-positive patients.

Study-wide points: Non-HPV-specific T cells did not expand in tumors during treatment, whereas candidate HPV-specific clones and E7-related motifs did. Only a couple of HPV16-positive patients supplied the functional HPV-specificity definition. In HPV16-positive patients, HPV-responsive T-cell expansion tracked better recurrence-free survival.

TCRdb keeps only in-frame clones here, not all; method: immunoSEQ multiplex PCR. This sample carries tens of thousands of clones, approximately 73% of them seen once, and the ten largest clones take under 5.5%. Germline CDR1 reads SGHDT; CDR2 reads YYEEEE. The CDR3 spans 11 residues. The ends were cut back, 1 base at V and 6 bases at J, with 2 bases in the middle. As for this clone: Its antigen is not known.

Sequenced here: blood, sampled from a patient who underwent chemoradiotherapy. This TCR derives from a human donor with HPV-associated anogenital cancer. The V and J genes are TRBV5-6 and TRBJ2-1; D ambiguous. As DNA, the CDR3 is TGTGCCAGCAGCTTGCGCAATGAGCAGTTCTTC. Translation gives CASSLRNEQFF.